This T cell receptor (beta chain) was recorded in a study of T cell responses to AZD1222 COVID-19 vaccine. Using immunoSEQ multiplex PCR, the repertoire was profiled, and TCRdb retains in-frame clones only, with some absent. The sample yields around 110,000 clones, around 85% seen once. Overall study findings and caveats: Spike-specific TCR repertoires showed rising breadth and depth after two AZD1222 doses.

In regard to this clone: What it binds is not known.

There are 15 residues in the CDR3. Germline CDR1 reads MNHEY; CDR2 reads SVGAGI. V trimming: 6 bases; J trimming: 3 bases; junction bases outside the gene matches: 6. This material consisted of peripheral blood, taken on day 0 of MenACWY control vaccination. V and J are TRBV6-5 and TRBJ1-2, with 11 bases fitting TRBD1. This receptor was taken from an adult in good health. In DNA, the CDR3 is TGTGCCAGCAGCCGGAGGACAGGGGGCGACTATGGCTACACCTTC. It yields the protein CASSRRTGGDYGYTF.